Listed below are T cell receptor beta chains from one sample, sequenced in a study of beta chain features in type 1 diabetes. The table came from immunoSEQ multiplex PCR; TCRdb's copy has only in-frame clones and leaves some out. The data contain 120,000 to 150,000 clones, 9.5% to 10% of them seen just once; the ten biggest clones take up 0.5% to 0.65%. Material: central memory CD4+ T cells from blood. Receptors originate from a woman aged 40-49 years in good health. CDR3s include the opening cysteine and the closing phenylalanine or tryptophan. Each record gives: clone size, D gene, V gene, J gene, CDR3 protein, CDR3 DNA. The D gene is left open where the match is weak. Expanded clones are given a class, and other clones once, few, many or no size at all.

>few|TRBD2|TRBV7-2|TRBJ2-5
CASSLVDRGAQYF
TGTGCCAGCAGCTTAGTCGACCGGGGGGCCCAGTACTTC
>NA|TRBD1|TRBV19|TRBJ1-5
CASSIQDREEQPQHF
TGTGCCAGTAGTATACAGGACAGGGAGGAACAGCCCCAGCATTTT
>NA|NA|TRBV7-8|TRBJ1-1
CASSLSLLQRGRAFF
TGTGCCAGCAGCTTATCACTATTACAACGGGGTAGAGCTTTCTTT
>NA|TRBD2|TRBV10-1|TRBJ2-5
CASIGLAKETQYF
TGCGCCAGCATCGGACTAGCGAAAGAGACCCAGTACTTC
>NA|TRBD2|TRBV7-8|TRBJ2-7
CASSLTSGVEGEQYF
TGTGCCAGCAGCCTGACTAGCGGGGTTGAGGGCGAGCAGTACTTC
>NA|TRBD1|TRBV2|TRBJ2-1
CASSSQGVYEQFF
TGTGCCAGCAGTAGTCAGGGGGTCTATGAGCAGTTCTTC
>NA|NA|TRBV5-1|TRBJ1-2
CASSLTQDYGYTF
TGCGCCAGCAGCTTGACACAGGACTATGGCTACACCTTC
>few|NA|TRBV7-8|TRBJ1-5
CASTSDGDPNQPQHF
TGTGCCAGCACCTCAGATGGAGACCCGAATCAGCCCCAGCATTTT
>few|NA|TRBV18|TRBJ2-3
CASSPRATGTDTQYF
TGTGCCAGCTCACCCAGGGCGACCGGCACAGATACGCAGTATTTT
>NA|TRBD2|TRBV7-6|TRBJ2-1
CASSFNSMGLAGGNEQFF
TGTGCCAGCAGCTTTAATTCTATGGGACTAGCGGGGGGTAATGAGCAGTTCTTC
>NA|TRBD1|TRBV5-4|TRBJ2-3
CASSRMDRAGDTQYF
TGTGCCAGCAGCCGAATGGACAGGGCTGGGGATACGCAGTATTTT
>NA|NA|TRBV7-9|TRBJ1-2
CASSLGAGTGNYGYTF
TGTGCCAGCAGCTTAGGGGCGGGTACAGGGAACTATGGCTACACCTTC
>NA|TRBD2|TRBV11-2|TRBJ2-3
CASSPRTSRLDTQYF
TGTGCCAGCAGCCCCCGGACTAGTCGGTTAGATACGCAGTATTTT
>few|NA|TRBV7-2|TRBJ2-3
CASSFVSGDTQYF
TGTGCCAGCAGCTTTGTCTCAGGGGATACGCAGTATTTT
>few|NA|TRBV7-8|TRBJ2-7
CASSVSGTYEQYF
TGTGCCAGCAGCGTATCAGGGACCTACGAGCAGTACTTC
>few|NA|TRBV14|TRBJ2-3
CASSHPSVPDPQYF
TGTGCCAGCAGCCATCCTAGCGTCCCAGATCCGCAGTATTTT
>few|NA|TRBV5-1|TRBJ2-6
CASSGQSGANVLTF
TGCGCCAGCAGCGGGCAGTCTGGGGCCAACGTCCTGACTTTC
>NA|TRBD1|TRBV19|TRBJ1-5
CASSITGARGYQPQHF
TGTGCCAGTAGTATAACAGGGGCCCGCGGATATCAGCCCCAGCATTTT
>few|TRBD1|TRBV4-3|TRBJ1-4
CASSHGQGAGEKLFF
TGCGCCAGCAGCCACGGACAGGGAGCCGGTGAAAAACTGTTTTTT
>NA|NA|TRBV7-2|TRBJ1-1
CAWGSGWGGAFF
TGTGCCTGGGGGTCAGGATGGGGAGGGGCTTTCTTT
>many|TRBD1|TRBV29-1|TRBJ2-7
CSAGTGTGGEQYF
TGCAGCGCTGGTACCGGGACAGGGGGCGAGCAGTACTTC
>NA|NA|TRBV5-1|TRBJ2-1
CASSLGGASSYNEQFF
TGCGCCAGCAGCTTGGGTGGGGCGAGCTCCTACAATGAGCAGTTCTTC
>NA|NA|TRBV19|TRBJ1-2
CASSIPDSYYGYTF
TGTGCCAGTAGTATTCCGGACAGCTACTATGGCTACACCTTC
>NA|TRBD1|TRBV7-9|TRBJ2-1
CASSRKDRETYNEQFF
TGTGCCAGCAGCCGAAAAGACAGGGAAACCTACAATGAGCAGTTCTTC
>NA|NA|TRBV9|TRBJ2-7
CASSSRQSGYEQYF
TGTGCCAGCAGCTCCCGTCAGTCTGGCTACGAGCAGTACTTC
>NA|NA|TRBV11-3|TRBJ2-1
CASSFSDNEQFF
TGTGCCAGCAGCTTCAGTGACAATGAGCAGTTCTTC
>many|NA|TRBV10-3|TRBJ2-3
CAIGSGTDTQYF
TGTGCCATCGGGAGCGGGACAGATACGCAGTATTTT
>few|TRBD2|TRBV5-1|TRBJ2-3
CASSLAMRGDTDTQYF
TGCGCCAGCAGCTTGGCAATGCGGGGGGACACAGATACGCAGTATTTT
>NA|NA|TRBV5-4|TRBJ2-3
CASSGAVGFFTDTQYF
TGTGCCAGCAGCGGGGCTGTGGGGTTTTTCACAGATACGCAGTATTTT
>few|NA|TRBV7-2|TRBJ2-3
CASSFGTWRDTQYF
TGTGCCAGCAGCTTTGGGACTTGGCGTGACACGCAGTATTTT
>NA|TRBD1|TRBV7-9|TRBJ1-2
CASSLSAGGGYTF
TGTGCCAGCAGCTTATCGGCAGGGGGGGGCTACACCTTC
>NA|NA|TRBV5-5|TRBJ2-3
CASSIPWGHGTDTQYF
TGTGCCAGCAGCATACCTTGGGGACACGGCACAGATACGCAGTATTTT
>NA|TRBD1|TRBV5-5|TRBJ1-6
CASSLGQGNSPLHF
TGTGCCAGCAGCCTCGGACAGGGGAATTCACCCCTCCACTTT
>few|TRBD1|TRBV7-8|TRBJ1-2
CASSMGTGLGYTF
TGTGCCAGCAGCATGGGGACAGGGCTTGGCTACACCTTC
>NA|TRBD1|TRBV10-3|TRBJ2-7
CAISPTGGLEYEQYF
TGTGCCATCAGCCCGACAGGGGGCTTGGAGTACGAGCAGTACTTC
>few|TRBD1|TRBV7-9|TRBJ2-1
CASSFLPGRGRGNDEQFF
TGTGCCAGCAGCTTCCTCCCAGGTCGGGGCAGGGGGAATGATGAGCAGTTCTTC
>few|NA|TRBV7-9|TRBJ1-1
CASSPTARAGNTEAFF
TGTGCCAGCAGCCCCACGGCGCGGGCGGGGAACACTGAAGCTTTCTTT
>NA|NA|TRBV29-1|TRBJ2-1
CSVRRGLTSYNEQFF
TGCAGCGTTCGACGGGGATTAACTTCCTACAATGAGCAGTTCTTC
>NA|TRBD2|TRBV5-4|TRBJ2-1
CASSLGRGGAGEQFF
TGTGCCAGCAGCTTGGGTCGCGGGGGGGCAGGTGAGCAGTTCTTC
>few|NA|TRBV18|TRBJ2-7
CASSPTTDYEQYF
TGTGCCAGCTCACCGACGACAGACTACGAGCAGTACTTC
>few|TRBD2|TRBV7-2|TRBJ2-1
CASSSRTSGGHEQFF
TGTGCCAGCAGCTCCCGGACTAGCGGGGGCCATGAGCAGTTCTTC
>few|NA|TRBV29-1|TRBJ2-7
CSVESQNYEQYF
TGCAGCGTTGAATCCCAAAACTACGAGCAGTACTTC
>NA|NA|TRBV5-1|TRBJ2-5
CASSVEGLGQGTQYF
TGCGCCAGCAGCGTGGAAGGTCTTGGGCAGGGGACCCAGTACTTC
>NA|TRBD2|TRBV5-1|TRBJ2-3
CASSLASGGAKDTQYF
TGCGCCAGCAGCTTGGCCAGCGGGGGGGCCAAAGATACGCAGTATTTT
>few|TRBD2|TRBV18|TRBJ2-1
CASSGLAGLGKYNEQFF
TGTGCCAGCTCAGGACTAGCGGGGCTGGGAAAATACAATGAGCAGTTCTTC
>many|TRBD1|TRBV7-9|TRBJ2-7
CASSFPGQGAGEQYF
TGTGCCAGCAGCTTCCCCGGACAGGGGGCGGGCGAGCAGTACTTC
>few|NA|TRBV21-1|TRBJ2-3
CASSKESTDTQYF
TGTGCCAGCAGCAAGGAGAGCACAGATACGCAGTATTTT
>NA|NA|TRBV6-1|TRBJ1-1
CASSEFTPGNTEAFF
TGTGCCAGCAGTGAATTCACTCCAGGGAACACTGAAGCTTTCTTT
>many|TRBD2|TRBV5-5|TRBJ2-1
CASSTERGGPLNEQFF
TGTGCCAGCAGCACCGAGCGGGGGGGCCCCTTGAATGAGCAGTTCTTC
>NA|NA|TRBV19|TRBJ1-2
CASSIRNYGYTF
TGTGCCAGTAGTATCAGAAACTATGGCTACACCTTC